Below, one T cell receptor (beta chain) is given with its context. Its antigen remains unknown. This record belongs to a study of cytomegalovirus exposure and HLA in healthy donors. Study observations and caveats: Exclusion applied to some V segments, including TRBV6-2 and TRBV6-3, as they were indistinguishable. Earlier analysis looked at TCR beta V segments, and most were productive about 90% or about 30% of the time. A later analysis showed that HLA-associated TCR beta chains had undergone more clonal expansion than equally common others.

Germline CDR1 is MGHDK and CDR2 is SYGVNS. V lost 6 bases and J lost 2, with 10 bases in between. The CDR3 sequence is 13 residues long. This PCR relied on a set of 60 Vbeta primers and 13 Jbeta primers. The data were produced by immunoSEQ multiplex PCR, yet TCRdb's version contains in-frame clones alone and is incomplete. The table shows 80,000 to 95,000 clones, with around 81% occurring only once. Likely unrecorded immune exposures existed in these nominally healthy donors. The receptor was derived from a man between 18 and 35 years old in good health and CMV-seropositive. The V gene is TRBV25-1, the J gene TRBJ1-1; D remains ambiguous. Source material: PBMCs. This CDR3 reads CASRTNTNTEAFF. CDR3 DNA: TGTGCCAGCAGAACTAACACAAACACTGAAGCTTTCTTT.